The T cell receptor (beta chain) described here comes from a study of control samples from healthy donors and cancer patients. The protocol was immunoSEQ multiplex PCR, while the TCRdb copy is restricted to in-frame clones and leaves out a portion. The sample holds around 200,000 clones, 80% to 95% seen once. From germline, CDR1 is MGHRA and CDR2 YSYEKL. The ends lost 1 base at V and 6 bases at J; junction bases unmatched: 14. CDR3 length: 18 residues. The chain carries TRBV4-1 and TRBJ2-7, with 11 bases fitting TRBD2. This TCR was recovered from a man between 18 and 29 years old in good health. Material: blood. The chain's CDR3 is CASSQGTPTSGGSPEQYF. The CDR3 DNA reads as TGCGCCAGCAGCCAAGGTACCCCTACTAGCGGGGGTTCCCCCGAGCAGTACTTC.